The 18 T cell receptor beta chains below all came from one sample that was sequenced in a study of CD8+ T cells in alopecia areata. Once RNA had been extracted, it was reverse transcribed into cDNA to act as the sequencing template. Sequencing used immunoSEQ multiplex PCR; TCRdb keeps in-frame clones, though not all of them. Among over 150,000 clones listed, around 56% were seen once. Treatment: oral pan-JAK inhibitor, 5-10 mg twice daily. This sample comprised CD4+ T cells sorted from blood, obtained at week 4, from a patient treated with tofacitinib. All receptors come from a human donor with alopecia areata.

The V and J genes are TRBV12-5 and TRBJ1-2, with a weak D call TRBD1 (6 bases). The germline V gene has CDR1 LGHNT and CDR2 FRNRAP. The CDR3 loop spans 16 amino acids. With 5 bases removed from V and 2 bases from J, the gap between germline ends came to 18 bases. CDR3 sequence: CASGVSTGSGNYGYTF. The CDR3 DNA is TGTGCTAGTGGTGTCAGTACAGGGTCAGGCAACTATGGCTACACCTTC.

The CDR3 reads CATSWDRGADTGELFF. DNA for the CDR3: TGTGCCACCAGCTGGGACAGGGGGGCGGACACCGGGGAGCTGTTTTTT. V usage is TRBV15 and J usage is TRBJ2-2, with 11 bases matching TRBD1. The CDR3 totals 16 residues. Germline V gene data show CDR1 as LNHNV and CDR2 as YYDKDF (reference sequence). V lost 5 bases, J lost 3 bases, and 5 bases stayed unmatched.

This sequence joins TRBV30 and TRBJ2-5; D may match TRBD1 or TRBD2 (5 bases each). The V gene's germline CDR1 is GTSNPN and CDR2 SVGIG (reference sequence). V lost 3 bases to trimming and J lost 7 bases, with 12 bases between them. This CDR3 spans 12 amino acids. The DNA of the CDR3 is TGTGCCTGGAGCTCGGGACCTAGGACCCAGTACTTC. Protein sequence: CAWSSGPRTQYF.

This clone was detected only a few times. J is TRBJ1-6 and V is TRBV10-3; 7 positions match TRBD1. This CDR3 comprises 13 residues. CDR1 ENHRY and CDR2 SYGVKD come from the germline V gene. The junction had 2 bases not matched to a gene; V was cut back by 4 bases and J by 8 bases. CDR3 amino acids: CAISADRDSPLHF. The CDR3, as DNA: TGTGCCATCAGTGCTGACAGGGATTCACCCCTCCACTTT.

The gene calls are TRBV7-9 and TRBJ2-3, with unresolved D. The CDR3 extends over 13 amino acids. Germline values: CDR1 SEHNR, CDR2 FQNEAQ (reference sequence). The V gene lost 3 bases and the J gene lost 4 bases, with 8 bases spanning the gap. DNA of the CDR3: TGTGCCAGCAGCTTCCTCTTGGCAGATACGCAGTATTTT. It translates to CASSFLLADTQYF.

A few counts support this clone. Written as DNA, the CDR3 is TGTGCCAGCACTCCCGTCACAGATACGCAGTATTTT. It codes for CASTPVTDTQYF. The V gene is TRBV2, the J gene TRBJ2-3; D remains ambiguous. The V end lost 7 bases, the J end lost 2 bases, and 7 bases lay between the germline ends. The CDR3 is 12 amino acids. Germline CDR1 is SNHLY and CDR2 is FYNNEI.

CDR3 DNA sequence: TGCGCCAGCAGCTTGAGCCAGGGGAGCTCCTACGAGCAGTACTTC. Translation: CASSLSQGSSYEQYF. The chain combines TRBV5-1 with TRBJ2-7; D might be TRBD1 (6 bases). There are 15 residues in the CDR3. Germline V gives CDR1 SGHRS, CDR2 YFSETQ. V lost 1 base, J lost 0 bases, and 11 bases lay in between.

In regard to this clone: Additional DNA sequences in this sample encode the identical CDR3. The chain employs TRBV29-1 and TRBJ2-5; 7 bases line up with TRBD1. This CDR3 spans 12 amino acids. Germline V gene sequence: CDR1 SQVTM, CDR2 ANQGSEA. V gave up 7 bases and J gave up 3 bases; unmatched junction bases: 5. CDR3 in amino acids: CSGSGGEETQYF. The CDR3 DNA reads TGCAGCGGCTCAGGGGGTGAAGAGACCCAGTACTTC.

The rearrangement links TRBV4-1 to TRBJ2-3; perhaps TRBD2 as D (6 bases). V shed 3 bases and J shed 4 bases, with 14 bases lying between them. The CDR3 runs to 15 residues. Germline V CDR1 and CDR2: MGHRA, YSYEKL. CDR3 residues: CASSQGLPVADTQYF. The DNA for the CDR3 is TGCGCCAGCAGCCAGGGACTCCCCGTGGCAGATACGCAGTATTTT.

This clone was seen only once. The rearrangement uses TRBV30 and TRBJ2-5, with no clear D. The DNA end is more similar to TRBJ2-7, so the J call may be wrong. Per the germline V gene, CDR1 is GTSNPN and CDR2 is SVGIG (reference sequence). The length of the CDR3 is 13 residues. CDR3 coding DNA: TGTGCCTGGAGTCGCGACAAGCCCTACGAGCAGTACTTC. It specifies CAWSRDKPYEQYF.

V usage is TRBV30 and J usage is TRBJ2-5, with 12 bases lining up with TRBD1. The CDR3 consists of 15 residues. J gave up 4 bases and V 0 bases, and 3 bases lay outside the gene matches. Germline V gene data show CDR1 as GTSNPN and CDR2 as SVGIG (reference sequence). CDR3 DNA sequence: TGTGCCTGGAGTGTTGGGACAGGGGGCACAGAGACCCAGTACTTC. Translated: CAWSVGTGGTETQYF. Variable domain in full (rest from reference TRBV30 and TRBJ2-5): SQTIHQWPATLVQPVGSPLSLECTVEGTSNPNLYWYRQAAGRGLQLLFYSVGIGQISSEVPQNLSASRPQDRQFILSSKKLLLSDSGFYLCAWSVGTGGTETQYFGPGTRLLVL.

This chain connects TRBV7-9 to TRBJ2-1, with TRBD2 as a possible D gene (6 bases). Germline V gives CDR1 SEHNR, CDR2 FQNEAQ (reference sequence). CDR3 length: 14 residues. Trimming removed 7 bases from V and 6 bases from J, with 16 bases in between. CDR3 DNA sequence: TGTGCCAGCATTCGCAGTGGGGGGTTCAATGAGCAGTTCTTC. Encoded protein: CASIRSGGFNEQFF.

This sequence joins TRBV19 and TRBJ1-5; TRBD1 agrees at 12 bases. Trimming took 6 bases from V and 7 from J; bases not matched to a gene: 7. The CDR3 contains 15 residues. Looked up from germline, CDR1 is LNHDA and CDR2 is SQIVND (reference sequence). Here the CDR3 DNA reads TGTGCCAGTAGGGGGACAGGGGGCGCAGGGCAGCCCCAGCATTTT. Amino acid sequence: CASRGTGGAGQPQHF.

V gene TRBV4-3 combines with J gene TRBJ1-5; D is unclear. The CDR3 extends over 16 amino acids. With 1 base removed from V and 2 bases from J, the gap between germline ends came to 12 bases. Germline loops: CDR1 LGHNA, CDR2 YSLEER. Here the CDR3 reads CASSQVAGFGNQPQHF. The CDR3 bases are TGCGCCAGCAGCCAAGTCGCGGGATTCGGCAATCAGCCCCAGCATTTT.

The table lists this clone with a few counts. V usage is TRBV30 and J usage is TRBJ2-2; possibly TRBD1 for D (6 bases). V dropped 3 bases and J dropped 7 bases, with 12 bases sitting between them. This CDR3 spans 13 amino acids. The germline CDR1 and CDR2 sequences are GTSNPN and SVGIG (reference sequence). CDR3 region: CAWRPTGIGELFF. For the CDR3, the DNA is TGTGCCTGGAGACCCACAGGGATCGGGGAGCTGTTTTTT.

The count of this clone is one. The chain uses TRBV4-2 and TRBJ2-7; 10 nucleotides agree with TRBD1. Trimming cost V 2 bases and J 5 bases; bases outside gene matches: 9. The CDR3 is 16 residues long. Germline V gene lookup returns CDR1 LGHNA and CDR2 YNFKEQ. The CDR3 sequence: CASSQMSGTGDNEQYF. The DNA of the CDR3 is TGTGCCAGCAGCCAAATGAGCGGGACAGGGGACAACGAGCAGTACTTC.

The chain couples TRBV4-1 to TRBJ2-1; D ambiguous. The CDR3 has 17 amino acids. V lost 3 bases and J 5 bases, leaving 20 bases between the germline ends. CDR1 and CDR2 (germline): MGHRA, YSYEKL. The CDR3 coding sequence is TGCGCCAGCAGCCAGCCACACTTATTTCCTCACAACAATGAGCAGTTCTTC. Translating gives CASSQPHLFPHNNEQFF.

The chain has TRBV29-1 and TRBJ1-2; TRBD1 matches 7 bases. J was trimmed by 4 bases and V by 5 bases; bases with no gene match: 4. CDR1 and CDR2 from the germline V gene are SQVTM and ANQGSEA. This CDR3 comprises 12 residues. CDR3 protein: CSVRDRGYGYTF. CDR3 in DNA: TGCAGCGTTAGGGACAGAGGCTATGGCTACACCTTC.